This passage covers 27 T cell receptor beta chains from one sample sequenced in a study of blood T cell repertoires in COVID-19 (dated by TCRdb to 2019 to 2021). Library preparation employed the immunoSEQ multiplex PCR assay. TCRdb obtained this table from immuneACCESS and retained in-frame rearrangements with V and J assigned. These tables miss some clones; where compared with another copy, unresolved V genes account for less than half of the shortfall, and the remainder is unexplained. The sample contains approximately 300,000 clones, about 90% of them found a single time. 4.5% to 7% of the sample comes from the top ten. Sequencing was performed on PBMCs or T cells enriched from blood (not recorded which). Receptor source: a woman between 25 and 40 years old who had recovered from COVID-19.

The V call is TRBV11-2, the J call TRBJ2-7; 9 nucleotides agree with TRBD2. Trimming at V came to 5 bases and at J to 4 bases, leaving 6 bases not matched to a gene. CDR3 size: 14 residues. Germline loops: CDR1 SGHAT, CDR2 FQNNGV. Here the CDR3 reads CASSLNLAGYEQYF. CDR3 in DNA: TGTGCCAGCAGCCTAAATCTAGCGGGGTACGAGCAGTACTTC. Drawing the rest from reference TRBV11-2 and TRBJ2-7, the complete variable domain is EAGVAQSPRYKIIEKRQSVAFWCNPISGHATLYWYQQILGQGPKLLIQFQNNGVVDDSQLPKDRFSAERLKGVDSTLKIQPAKLEDSAVYLCASSLNLAGYEQYFGPGTRLTVT.

The chain recombines TRBV20-1 with TRBJ1-1; the D is unclear. The V end lost 3 bases, the J end lost 1 base, and 6 bases lay between the germline ends. The CDR3 sequence is 12 residues long. Germline V gene sequence: CDR1 DFQATT, CDR2 SNEGSKA (reference sequence). In DNA, the CDR3 is TGCAGTGCTAGTTTCCAGAACACTGAAGCTTTCTTT. It yields the protein CSASFQNTEAFF.

This sequence joins TRBV6-1 and TRBJ2-3; tentative D call: TRBD2 (5 bases). CDR3 length equals 17 residues. Germline values: CDR1 MNHNS, CDR2 SASEGT. V was shortened by 1 base and J by 4 bases, with 18 bases between the two germline ends. The CDR3 coding sequence is TGTGCCAGCAGTGAAGTCAGTGCGTGGGGTAGCGCAGATACGCAGTATTTT. Translated, it gives CASSEVSAWGSADTQYF.

The CDR3 region is CASSPPPDRGAYGYTF. CDR3 bases: TGTGCCAGTAGTCCTCCCCCGGACAGGGGGGCCTATGGCTACACCTTC. The J gene is TRBJ1-2, the V gene TRBV19; 10 positions match TRBD1. The CDR3 covers 16 residues. J lost 4 bases, V lost 5 bases, and 10 bases had no gene match. Germline-derived CDR1 and CDR2 are LNHDA and SQIVND (reference sequence).

The V call is TRBV3-1 (or the pseudogene TRBV3-2), the J call TRBJ2-3; 7 bases fit TRBD1. The germline gives CDR1 LGHDT, CDR2 YNNKEL (reference sequence). The V segment lost 4 bases and the J segment 6 bases; nucleotides outside the gene matches: 13. CDR3 length equals 16 residues. CDR3 DNA sequence: TGTGCCAGCAGCCCATTTAGGACAGGTCTCCAGGATACGCAGTATTTT. It yields the protein CASSPFRTGLQDTQYF.

The chain employs TRBV3-1 (or the pseudogene TRBV3-2) and TRBJ1-2; D is unresolved. This CDR3 comprises 16 residues. Germline loops: CDR1 LGHDT, CDR2 YNNKEL (reference sequence). V lost 7 bases and J lost 0, with 18 bases in between. The chain's CDR3 is CASTRDAGPSNYGYTF. Written as DNA, the CDR3 is TGTGCCAGCACCCGGGATGCAGGCCCCTCTAACTATGGCTACACCTTC.

V and J are TRBV9 and TRBJ1-4; D unresolved. Germline V gene data show CDR1 as SGDLS and CDR2 as YYNGEE. V gave up 0 bases and J gave up 8 bases, with 11 bases separating them. The CDR3 has 14 amino acids. The CDR3 loop reads CASSVAGGGEKLFF. In DNA form, the CDR3 reads TGTGCCAGCAGCGTAGCCGGTGGAGGAGAAAAACTGTTTTTT.

This clone was observed once. This sequence joins TRBV29-1 and TRBJ2-1; D is possibly TRBD1 (6 bases). The germline V and J ends were trimmed by 7 bases and 2 bases, with 15 bases remaining between them. The CDR3 runs 14 residues. The V gene's germline CDR1 is SQVTM and CDR2 ANQGSEA. CDR3 region: CSGRQANPYNEQFF. DNA for the CDR3: TGCAGCGGCCGACAGGCAAACCCCTACAATGAGCAGTTCTTC.

V is TRBV18 and J is TRBJ1-2, with 9 bases fitting TRBD1. V lost 5 bases to trimming and J lost 7 bases; unmatched junction nucleotides: 8. Germline V gene sequence: CDR1 KGHSH, CDR2 LQKENI. The CDR3 covers 14 residues. The CDR3 is CASSAGDRVLGYTF. The CDR3 coding sequence is TGTGCCAGCTCAGCGGGGGACAGGGTCCTTGGCTACACCTTC.

The chain recombines TRBV30 with TRBJ2-2; 10 bases agree with TRBD2. V lost 2 bases and J lost 6; bases outside the gene matches: 3. The CDR3 runs 14 residues. Germline V lookup: CDR1 GTSNPN, CDR2 SVGIG (reference sequence). This chain's CDR3 is CAWSWLAGAGELFF. The DNA of the CDR3 is TGTGCCTGGAGTTGGCTAGCGGGGGCCGGGGAGCTGTTTTTT. Supplemented by reference TRBV30 and TRBJ2-2, the full variable domain reads SQTIHQWPATLVQPVGSPLSLECTVEGTSNPNLYWYRQAAGRGLQLLFYSVGIGQISSEVPQNLSASRPQDRQFILSSKKLLLSDSGFYLCAWSWLAGAGELFFGEGSRLTVL.

V gene TRBV16 combines with J gene TRBJ1-2; weak D call: TRBD1 (6 bases). This CDR3 has 18 residues. V dropped 5 bases and J dropped 2 bases, with 24 bases sitting between them. Germline CDR1 KGHSY, CDR2 FQNENV. CDR3 sequence reads: CASSVSQGFMPRNYGYTF. CDR3 DNA sequence: TGTGCCAGCAGCGTATCACAGGGATTTATGCCTCGAAACTATGGCTACACCTTC.

This chain connects TRBV5-5 to TRBJ1-3; D not certain. Trimming took off 0 bases at V and 0 bases at J, with 7 bases between the two ends. Germline CDR1 SGHKS, CDR2 YYEKEE (reference sequence). This CDR3 region has 15 residues. In DNA, the CDR3 is TGTGCCAGCAGCTTGGCAGGCAGCTCTGGAAACACCATATATTTT. Amino acid sequence: CASSLAGSSGNTIYF.

This clone was seen a single time. V is TRBV6-5 and J is TRBJ1-3; 9 bases map to TRBD1. The CDR3 covers 15 residues. Trimming cost V 6 bases and J 1 base; bases outside gene matches: 4. From germline, CDR1 is MNHEY and CDR2 SVGAGI. The CDR3 coding sequence is TGTGCCAGCAGGTTGGGGACAGGGTCTGGAAACACCATATATTTT. Encoded protein: CASRLGTGSGNTIYF.

The chain recombines TRBV7-2 with TRBJ1-2, with TRBD1 identical over 7 bases. J lost 7 bases, V lost 1 base, and 3 bases had no gene match. Germline CDR1 and CDR2: SGHTA and FQGNSA. This CDR3 region has 13 residues. The CDR3 DNA reads as TGTGCCAGCAGCTTAGAGGGGGCAGGTGGCTACACCTTC. Its translation is CASSLEGAGGYTF.

V and J are TRBV6-5 and TRBJ1-2; D remains ambiguous. The CDR3 extends over 13 amino acids. Germline V CDR1 and CDR2: MNHEY, SVGAGI. Trimming cost V 6 bases and J 6 bases, with 14 bases left between them. CDR3 loop: CASSPHAVDGYTF. The CDR3 bases are TGTGCCAGCAGCCCACATGCAGTGGATGGCTACACCTTC.

The chain links TRBV11-2 to TRBJ2-7; no reliable D call. The CDR3 sequence is 13 residues long. Germline V gene sequence: CDR1 SGHAT, CDR2 FQNNGV. The V gene lost 0 bases and the J gene lost 3 bases, with 6 bases spanning the gap. The CDR3 here is CASSLDAGYEQYF. The CDR3 DNA reads TGTGCCAGCAGCTTAGATGCAGGCTACGAGCAGTACTTC.

The rearrangement links TRBV6-5 to TRBJ1-1; D ambiguous. Germline-derived CDR1 and CDR2 are MNHEY and SVGAGI. The V and J ends lost 5 bases and 4 bases respectively, with 14 bases between them. The CDR3 is made up of 14 amino acids. DNA for the CDR3: TGTGCCAGCAGTACTGGAGGGCGAGGCACTGAAGCTTTCTTT. It yields the protein CASSTGGRGTEAFF.

The chain links TRBV30 to TRBJ2-3; TRBD2 might be the D (6 bases). Trimming stripped 1 base from V and 2 bases from J, with 7 bases between. The germline CDR1 and CDR2 sequences are GTSNPN and SVGIG (reference sequence). This CDR3 is 13 amino acids long. DNA for the CDR3: TGTGCCTGGAGTGGGGACTCCACAGATACGCAGTATTTT. This sequence encodes CAWSGDSTDTQYF.

Regarding this clone: This CDR3 is also generated by other DNA sequences in the sample. The chain joins TRBV12-3 or TRBV12-4 to TRBJ1-2; D ambiguous. Trimming removed 6 bases at V and 3 bases at J, with 11 bases between. The CDR3 spans 13 residues. This CDR3 is CASSPEGDYGYTF. CDR3 nucleotide sequence: TGTGCCAGCAGCCCGGAGGGAGACTATGGCTACACCTTC.

The rearrangement links TRBV10-1 to TRBJ2-5, with 9 nucleotides matching TRBD1. Germline assignment: CDR1 WNHNN and CDR2 SYGVQD (reference sequence). The J segment lost 6 bases and the V segment lost 4 bases, leaving 3 bases of the junction unmatched. This CDR3 is 13 amino acids long. The CDR3 loop is CASSGTGEKTQYF. CDR3 DNA: TGCGCCAGCAGTGGGACAGGGGAGAAGACCCAGTACTTC.

The CDR3: CASSTTGGYQPQHF. The CDR3 nucleotides are TGTGCCAGTAGTACAACAGGGGGCTATCAGCCCCAGCATTTT. The chain links TRBV19 to TRBJ1-5, with TRBD1 identical over 9 bases. The length of the CDR3 is 14 residues. Germline V gene sequence: CDR1 LNHDA, CDR2 SQIVND (reference sequence). The V and J ends lost 4 bases and 5 bases, in that order; junction bases with no gene match: 3.

This clone was counted once. V is TRBV5-1 and J is TRBJ1-4; a weak D match, TRBD1 (6 bases). This CDR3 is 15 amino acids long. Germline CDR1 SGHRS, CDR2 YFSETQ. Trimming stripped 0 bases from V and 2 bases from J, with 8 bases between. The CDR3 loop reads CASSLEQGTNEKLFF. The CDR3 DNA is TGCGCCAGCAGCTTGGAGCAGGGGACTAATGAAAAACTGTTTTTT.

The rearrangement links TRBV5-1 to TRBJ2-5, with 9 nucleotides matching TRBD1. Looked up from germline, CDR1 is SGHRS and CDR2 is YFSETQ. J was trimmed by 3 bases and V by 3 bases; bases with no gene match: 3. The CDR3 is 14 amino acids. The CDR3 loop reads CASSSGTGKETQYF. The CDR3 DNA sequence: TGCGCCAGCAGCTCAGGGACAGGGAAAGAGACCCAGTACTTC.

The genes are TRBV7-9 and TRBJ1-4, with D possibly matching TRBD1 (6 bases). This CDR3 region has 15 residues. The V and J ends lost 2 bases and 8 bases respectively, with 15 bases between them. CDR1 and CDR2 (germline): SEHNR, FQNEAQ (reference sequence). DNA for the CDR3: TGTGCCAGCAGCTTAAGGGGTCAGGGGTCAGAAAAACTGTTTTTT. It codes for CASSLRGQGSEKLFF.

The rearrangement joins TRBV4-3 to TRBJ1-1, with D uncertain. The CDR3 has 14 amino acids. Trimming took 1 base from V and 4 from J, leaving 10 bases between them. From germline, CDR1 is LGHNA and CDR2 YSLEER. The CDR3 coding sequence is TGCGCCAGCAGCCAAGTGGGCAGACCCACTGAAGCTTTCTTT. It yields the protein CASSQVGRPTEAFF.

The CDR3 sequence is CASSQGRDRSNSPLHF. In DNA form, the CDR3 reads TGTGCCAGCAGCCAGGGACGGGACAGGTCCAATTCACCCCTCCACTTT. The genes are TRBV4-2 and TRBJ1-6; TRBD1 matches at 8 bases. V shed 3 bases, J shed 7 bases, and the junction held 8 bases outside the gene matches. CDR3 length: 16 amino acids. CDR1 is LGHNA and CDR2 is YNFKEQ in the germline V gene.

This chain joins TRBV5-5 and TRBJ1-2; tentatively, D is TRBD1 (5 bases). This CDR3 is built from 16 residues. Trimming took 1 base from V and 7 from J, leaving 20 bases between them. Germline V CDR1 and CDR2: SGHKS, YYEKEE (reference sequence). The CDR3: CASSLRSALGEGGYTF. Written as DNA, the CDR3 is TGTGCCAGCAGCTTGAGGAGCGCGTTGGGGGAGGGTGGCTACACCTTC.